This entry lists 30 T cell receptor beta chains sequenced from one sample in a study of post-analysis software for immune sequencing data. Notes on the study in general: TRBV segments more frequent in patients than in controls numbered five and included TRBV5-6, TRBV5-1 and TRBV20-1.

Built from TCR beta cDNA, the libraries had unique molecular identifiers in them. TCRdb re-called the PCR reads with MiXCR, one entry per CDR3 protein. Found here are approximately 730,000 distinct CDR3 sequences, around 46% of them singletons; the top ten hold roughly 4.9%. Their antigens remain unidentified. The sequencing sample was made of blood. The receptor set was obtained from a girl between 10 and 17 years old with multiple sclerosis.

This clonotype turned up a few times. The chain carries TRBV29-1 and TRBJ2-3; a possible D gene is TRBD1 (6 bases). V gave up 6 bases and J gave up 2 bases, with 12 bases separating them. Per germline, CDR1 SQVTM and CDR2 ANQGSEA. This CDR3 is 13 amino acids long. The CDR3 spells CSVIGTITDTQYF. CDR3 nucleotides: TGCAGCGTGATCGGGACAATCACAGATACGCAGTATTTT.

The chain employs TRBV27 and TRBJ1-4; TRBD1 aligns across 8 bases. The V gene's germline CDR1 is MNHEY and CDR2 SMNVEV (reference sequence). CDR3 length: 15 amino acids. Trimming cost V 6 bases and J 3 bases; bases outside gene matches: 6. CDR3 nucleotide sequence: TGTGCCAGCAGGCCGCAACAGGGGGCTAATGAAAAACTGTTTTTT. It encodes CASRPQQGANEKLFF. The entire variable domain, with the rest obtained from reference TRBV27 and TRBJ1-4, is as follows: EAQVTQNPRYLITVTGKKLTVTCSQNMNHEYMSWYRQDPGLGLRQIYYSMNVEVTDKGDVPEGYKVSRKEKRNFPLILESPSPNQTSLYFCASRPQQGANEKLFFGSGTQLSVL.

In the case of this clonotype: The junction does not match germline at one end; this may be a read error. The chain carries TRBV7-6 and TRBJ2-1; D not certain. Germline loops: CDR1 SGHVS, CDR2 FNYEAQ. The CDR3 covers 17 residues. The CDR3: CASNLDIGLGPYNEQFF. The CDR3 DNA follows: TGTGCCAGCAACTTAGATATAGGGCTAGGGCCTTACAATGAGCAGTTCTTC.

This clonotype was seen a single time. The junction and the germline gene differ at one end; a read error may be behind it. The chain has TRBV5-6 and TRBJ2-1; 10 positions agree with TRBD2. The germline gives CDR1 SGHDT, CDR2 YYEEEE. The CDR3 sequence is 15 residues long. CDR3 amino acids: CASSLGLAGYNGQFF. The CDR3 DNA reads TGTGCCAGCAGCTTGGGACTAGCGGGTTACAATGGGCAGTTCTTC.

This chain links TRBV9 with TRBJ2-5; perhaps TRBD1 as D (5 bases). The V end was cut by 3 bases, the J end by 2 bases, with 14 bases between. Germline CDR1 SGDLS, CDR2 YYNGEE. The CDR3 spans 15 residues. Written as DNA, the CDR3 is TGTGCCAGCAGCGCATCCGCAGGGCTTCAAGAGACCCAGTACTTC. It encodes CASSASAGLQETQYF.

The table lists this clonotype with a few counts. Germline and junction disagree at one end, which may indicate a read error. J is TRBJ2-1 and V is TRBV29-1; TRBD2 is a possible D gene (6 bases). The CDR3 contains 13 residues. Looked up from germline, CDR1 is SQVTM and CDR2 is ANQGSEA. The CDR3 nucleotides read TGCAGCGTTGAAGGACACACATTAGCGGAGCCGTTCTTC. It specifies CSVEGHTLAEPFF.

The genes are TRBV20-1 and TRBJ2-5; a possible D gene is TRBD2 (6 bases). Germline V gene sequence: CDR1 DFQATT, CDR2 SNEGSKA (reference sequence). With 3 bases removed from V and 4 bases from J, the gap between germline ends came to 21 bases. This CDR3 comprises 16 residues. CDR3 sequence: CSASVGGEDLGETQYF. CDR3 DNA: TGCAGTGCTAGTGTCGGCGGGGAGGATCTAGGAGAGACCCAGTACTTC.

The gene calls are TRBV27 and TRBJ2-5, with D perhaps matching TRBD1 (6 bases). Gene TRBJ2-7 matches the end of the DNA better, so the J call may be wrong. The CDR3 runs 13 residues. From germline, CDR1 is MNHEY and CDR2 SMNVEV (reference sequence). DNA for the CDR3: TGTGCCAGCGGCCAGGGGCGGAGATACGAGCAGTACTTC. Translating it yields CASGQGRRYEQYF.

V and J are TRBV2 and TRBJ2-1, with D tentatively TRBD1 or TRBD2 (5 bases each). V dropped 6 bases and J dropped 3 bases, with 12 bases sitting between them. The CDR3 has 14 amino acids. Per the germline V gene, CDR1 is SNHLY and CDR2 is FYNNEI. The CDR3 spells CASRGVGFYNEQFF. DNA of the CDR3: TGTGCCAGCAGGGGGGTCGGGTTCTACAATGAGCAGTTCTTC.

This clonotype was counted between two and nine times. V and J are TRBV4-3 and TRBJ2-1; perhaps TRBD2 as D (6 bases). The CDR3 runs 17 residues. V was clipped by 0 bases and J by 2 bases, with 14 bases between them. In germline, CDR1 is LGHNA, CDR2 YSLEER. CDR3 coding DNA: TGCGCCAGCAGCCAAGATCGGGTAGCGGAGACCTACAATGAGCAGTTCTTC. It specifies CASSQDRVAETYNEQFF.

This clonotype was counted between two and nine times. The J gene is TRBJ2-5, the V gene TRBV20-1, with 11 bases identical to TRBD2. Germline-derived CDR1 and CDR2 are DFQATT and SNEGSKA (reference sequence). This CDR3 has 13 residues. J was trimmed by 3 bases and V by 5 bases; bases with no gene match: 2. For the CDR3, the DNA is TGCAGTGCTTCGGGACTAGCGGAAGAGACCCAGTACTTC. Protein sequence: CSASGLAEETQYF.

This chain links TRBV7-3 with TRBJ2-1; D may correspond to TRBD1 or TRBD2 (6 bases each). V was trimmed by 2 bases and J by 4 bases, leaving 15 bases between them. This CDR3 contains 16 residues. Germline V gene data show CDR1 as SGHTA and CDR2 as FQGTGA. The CDR3 reads CASSLVGGTVYNEQFF. As DNA, the CDR3 is TGTGCCAGCAGCTTAGTAGGGGGGACGGTATACAATGAGCAGTTCTTC.

This clonotype was detected once. The rearrangement links TRBV20-1 to TRBJ2-1; 11 nucleotides agree with TRBD1. Germline assignment: CDR1 DFQATT and CDR2 SNEGSKA (reference sequence). J lost 7 bases, V lost 3 bases, and 5 bases had no gene match. CDR3 length: 14 amino acids. The CDR3 here is CSARGTGGGNEQFF. The CDR3 DNA follows: TGCAGTGCTAGGGGGACAGGGGGGGGTAATGAGCAGTTCTTC.

The chain has TRBV12-3 or TRBV12-4 and TRBJ1-2, with D unclear. V lost 6 bases, J lost 11 bases, and 13 bases lay in between. CDR3 length: 11 residues. The CDR3 bases are TGTGCCAGCAGCCAAGGATGGGGTTACACCTTC. It yields the protein CASSQGWGYTF.

There are a few counts of this clonotype. This rearrangement joins TRBV5-6 to TRBJ2-3, with 11 bases aligning to TRBD1. Germline V gene data show CDR1 as SGHDT and CDR2 as YYEEEE. The junction had 8 bases not matched to a gene; V was cut back by 7 bases and J by 7 bases. The CDR3 spans 14 residues. CDR3 DNA sequence: TGTGCCAGCGGCCCGGGACAGGGGGTGAATACGCAGTATTTT. The encoded protein is CASGPGQGVNTQYF.

The chain carries TRBV9 and TRBJ2-1; D not certain. Germline V lookup: CDR1 SGDLS, CDR2 YYNGEE. V lost 3 bases, J lost 4 bases, and 14 bases lay in between. The CDR3 contains 15 residues. CDR3 nucleotides: TGTGCCAGCAGCGCCCCATCGGGCCCTTACAATGAGCAGTTCTTC. Protein product: CASSAPSGPYNEQFF.

This clonotype appeared a few times. J is TRBJ2-3 and V is TRBV29-1; D remains ambiguous. Germline CDR1 reads SQVTM; CDR2 reads ANQGSEA. V dropped 8 bases and J dropped 7 bases, with 19 bases sitting between them. This CDR3 region has 13 residues. In nucleotides, the CDR3 is TGCAGCCTGGTGGACCCCGCGAGGAATACGCAGTATTTT. Protein: CSLVDPARNTQYF.

V usage is TRBV19 and J usage is TRBJ2-7; D not resolved. The J call could be wrong; TRBJ2-5 is a better fit for the DNA end. The CDR3 totals 13 residues. Germline lookup yields CDR1 LNHDA and CDR2 SQIVND (reference sequence). The CDR3 sequence is CASSISLRETQYF. CDR3 bases: TGTGCCAGTAGTATATCGCTACGGGAGACCCAGTACTTC.

This clonotype has more than one count but fewer than ten. The chain has TRBV6-2 or TRBV6-3 and TRBJ2-4; tentatively, D is TRBD1 (6 bases). The J call is doubtful: the DNA matches TRBJ2-7 better. CDR3 length: 13 amino acids. Germline CDR1 and CDR2: MNHEY and SVGEGT. CDR3 in DNA: TGTGCCAGCAGGAACGCAGGGGACCACGAGCAGTACTTC. Protein product: CASRNAGDHEQYF.

The table lists this clonotype with a few counts. The chain links TRBV5-1 to TRBJ2-5; possibly TRBD1 or TRBD2 for D (6 bases each). The assigned J gene may be wrong: the sequence end matches TRBJ2-7 better. Germline V gene lookup returns CDR1 SGHRS and CDR2 YFSETQ. The CDR3 length is 14 residues. The CDR3 region is CASSLKGGPYEQYF. CDR3 in DNA: TGCGCCAGCAGTCTTAAGGGGGGTCCCTACGAGCAGTACTTC.

The V gene is TRBV19, the J gene TRBJ2-3, with unresolved D. CDR3 length equals 14 residues. V was pared by 7 bases and J by 1 base, with 12 bases between. CDR1 is LNHDA, CDR2 SQIVND, per germline (reference sequence). The CDR3, as DNA: TGTGCCAGTAATATTGGGCTTTGCACAGATACGCAGTATTTT. Its translation is CASNIGLCTDTQYF.

The chain is built from TRBV20-1 and TRBJ2-7, with D unclear. This CDR3 is 13 amino acids long. Germline values: CDR1 DFQATT, CDR2 SNEGSKA (reference sequence). Trimming took off 0 bases at V and 3 bases at J, with 9 bases between the two ends. The CDR3: CSARDGNYYEQYF. The CDR3 nucleotides read TGCAGTGCTAGAGATGGCAACTACTACGAGCAGTACTTC.

This clonotype was recorded only once. The chain joins TRBV10-3 to TRBJ2-4, with 7 positions matching TRBD1. Matching the DNA end better, TRBJ2-7 makes the J call doubtful. The CDR3 is 15 residues long. Per the germline V gene, CDR1 is ENHRY and CDR2 is SYGVKD. CDR3 sequence reads: CAISKWGQRAYEQYF. As DNA, the CDR3 is TGTGCCATCAGTAAGTGGGGACAGCGCGCCTACGAGCAGTACTTC.

This clonotype was observed a few times. J is TRBJ1-2 and V is TRBV6-6; tentative D call: TRBD1 (5 bases). CDR3 size: 15 residues. V lost 6 bases to trimming and J lost 4 bases, with 18 bases between them. CDR1 and CDR2 from the germline V gene are MNHNY and SVGAGI (reference sequence). CDR3 DNA sequence: TGTGCCAGCAGCGACAGAGAGGGAGGGGTCTATGGCTACACCTTC. Translated: CASSDREGGVYGYTF.

This chain links TRBV30 with TRBJ1-1, with D possibly matching TRBD1 (5 bases). Looked up from germline, CDR1 is GTSNPN and CDR2 is SVGIG (reference sequence). There are 12 residues in the CDR3. The CDR3 spells CARARVQGEAFF. The CDR3 DNA follows: TGTGCAAGGGCCAGGGTTCAGGGTGAAGCTTTCTTT.

This chain connects TRBV7-3 to TRBJ2-3; D unresolved. CDR3 length equals 16 residues. V was trimmed by 6 bases and J by 2 bases, leaving 18 bases between them. Germline assignment: CDR1 SGHTA and CDR2 FQGTGA. The DNA for the CDR3 is TGTGCCAGCAGTTCCCATTCTGGAAGTGTCACAGATACGCAGTATTTT. Amino acid sequence: CASSSHSGSVTDTQYF.

This chain joins TRBV6-1 and TRBJ1-1; D is unclear. The germline V gene has CDR1 MNHNS and CDR2 SASEGT. V was pared by 7 bases and J by 7 bases, with 10 bases between. The length of the CDR3 is 11 residues. DNA of the CDR3: TGTGCCAGCACCGAAGGGCTTGAAGCTTTCTTT. It encodes CASTEGLEAFF.

The chain employs TRBV6-5 and TRBJ2-7; 7 nucleotides match TRBD2. The V gene end was trimmed by 7 bases and the J gene end by 2 bases; junction bases not matched to a gene: 8. The V gene's germline CDR1 is MNHEY and CDR2 SVGAGI. CDR3 length equals 14 residues. DNA for the CDR3: TGTGCCAGCACCCCCGGGAGGAGGGCCTACGAGCAGTACTTC. Residues: CASTPGRRAYEQYF.

This clonotype came up once. V is TRBV9 and J is TRBJ1-1; no clear D. Germline CDR1 and CDR2: SGDLS and YYNGEE. This CDR3 has 12 residues. Between the trimmed V and J ends, which lost 0 bases and 10 bases, there was a span of 10 bases. The CDR3 region is CASSVEGRRAFF. The DNA of the CDR3 is TGTGCCAGCAGCGTAGAGGGCAGGAGAGCTTTCTTT.

This clonotype was seen a handful of times. J is TRBJ2-7 and V is TRBV12-3 or TRBV12-4, with 12 bases lining up with TRBD2. The V and J ends lost 6 bases and 0 bases, in that order; junction bases with no gene match: 12. This CDR3 has 18 amino acids. CDR3 residues: CASSSPGLAGPSSYEQYF. In DNA, the CDR3 is TGTGCCAGCAGCTCCCCGGGACTAGCGGGCCCAAGCTCCTACGAGCAGTACTTC.